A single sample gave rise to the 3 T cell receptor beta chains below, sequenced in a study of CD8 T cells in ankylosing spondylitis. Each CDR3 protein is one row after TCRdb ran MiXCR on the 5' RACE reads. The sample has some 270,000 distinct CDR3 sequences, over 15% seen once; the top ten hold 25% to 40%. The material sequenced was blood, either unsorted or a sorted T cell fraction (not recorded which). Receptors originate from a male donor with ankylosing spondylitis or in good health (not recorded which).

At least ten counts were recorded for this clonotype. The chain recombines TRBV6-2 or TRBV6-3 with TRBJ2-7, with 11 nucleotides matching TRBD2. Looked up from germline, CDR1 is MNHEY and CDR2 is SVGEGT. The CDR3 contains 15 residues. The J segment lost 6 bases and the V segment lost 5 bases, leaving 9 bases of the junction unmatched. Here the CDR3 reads CASSDRTSGLVEQYF. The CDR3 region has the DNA TGTGCCAGCAGTGACCGGACTAGCGGGTTAGTCGAGCAGTACTTC.

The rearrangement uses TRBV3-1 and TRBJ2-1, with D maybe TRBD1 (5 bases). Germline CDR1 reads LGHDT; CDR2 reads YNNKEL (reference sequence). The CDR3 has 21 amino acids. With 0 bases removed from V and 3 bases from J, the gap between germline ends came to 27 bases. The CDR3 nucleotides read TGTGCCAGCAGCCAAGAAGGATGGGGCAGGGTTATGCCTCAGAACTACAATGAGCAGTTCTTC. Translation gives CASSQEGWGRVMPQNYNEQFF.

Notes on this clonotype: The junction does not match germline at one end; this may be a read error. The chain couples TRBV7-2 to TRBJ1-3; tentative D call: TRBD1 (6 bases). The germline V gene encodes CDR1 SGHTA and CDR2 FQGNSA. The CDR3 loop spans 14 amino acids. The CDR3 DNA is TGTGCCAGCAGCCTAACTGGGGCAGGGGAAAGTTTGGATTTT. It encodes CASSLTGAGESLDF.